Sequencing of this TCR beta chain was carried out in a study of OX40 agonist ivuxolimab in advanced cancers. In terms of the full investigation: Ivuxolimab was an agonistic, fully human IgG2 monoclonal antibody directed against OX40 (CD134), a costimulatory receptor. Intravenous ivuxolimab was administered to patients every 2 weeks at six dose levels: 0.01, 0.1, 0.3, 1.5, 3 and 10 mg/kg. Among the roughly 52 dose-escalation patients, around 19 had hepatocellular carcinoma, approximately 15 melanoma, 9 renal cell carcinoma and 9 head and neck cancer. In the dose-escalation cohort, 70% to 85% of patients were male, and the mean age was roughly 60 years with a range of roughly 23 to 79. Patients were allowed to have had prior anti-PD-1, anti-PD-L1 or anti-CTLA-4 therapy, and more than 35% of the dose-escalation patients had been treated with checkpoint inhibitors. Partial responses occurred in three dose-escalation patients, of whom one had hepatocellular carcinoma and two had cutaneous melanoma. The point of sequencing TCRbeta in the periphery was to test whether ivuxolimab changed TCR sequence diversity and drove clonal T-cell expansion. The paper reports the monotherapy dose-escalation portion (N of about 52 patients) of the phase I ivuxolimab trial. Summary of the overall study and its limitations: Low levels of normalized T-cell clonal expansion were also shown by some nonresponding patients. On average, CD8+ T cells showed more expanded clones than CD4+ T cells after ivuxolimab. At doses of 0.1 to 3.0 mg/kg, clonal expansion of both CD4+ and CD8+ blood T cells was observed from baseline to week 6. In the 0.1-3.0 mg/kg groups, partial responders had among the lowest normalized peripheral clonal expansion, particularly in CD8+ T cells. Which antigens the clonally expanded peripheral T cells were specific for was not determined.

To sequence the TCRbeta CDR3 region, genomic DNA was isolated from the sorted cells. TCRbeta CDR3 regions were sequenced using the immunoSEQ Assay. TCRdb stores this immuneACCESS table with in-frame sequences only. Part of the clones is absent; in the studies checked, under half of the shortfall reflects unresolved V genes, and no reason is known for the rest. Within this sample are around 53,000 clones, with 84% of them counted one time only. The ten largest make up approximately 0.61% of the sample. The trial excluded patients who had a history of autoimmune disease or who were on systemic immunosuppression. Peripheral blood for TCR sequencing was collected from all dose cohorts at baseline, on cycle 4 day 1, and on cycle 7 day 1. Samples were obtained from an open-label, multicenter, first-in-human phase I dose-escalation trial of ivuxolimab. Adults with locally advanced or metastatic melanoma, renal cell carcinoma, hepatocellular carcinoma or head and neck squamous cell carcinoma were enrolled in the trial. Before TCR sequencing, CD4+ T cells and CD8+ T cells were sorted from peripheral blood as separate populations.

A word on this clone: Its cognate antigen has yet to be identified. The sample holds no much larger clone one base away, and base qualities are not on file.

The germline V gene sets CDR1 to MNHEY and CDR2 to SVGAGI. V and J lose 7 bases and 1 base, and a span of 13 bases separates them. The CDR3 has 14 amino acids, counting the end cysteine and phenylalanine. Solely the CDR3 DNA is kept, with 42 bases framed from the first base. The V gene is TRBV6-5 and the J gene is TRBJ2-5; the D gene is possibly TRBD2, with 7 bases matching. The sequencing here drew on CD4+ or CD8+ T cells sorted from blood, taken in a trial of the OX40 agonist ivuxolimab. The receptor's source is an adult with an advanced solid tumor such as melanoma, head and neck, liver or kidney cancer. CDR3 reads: CASNRGAIQETQYF. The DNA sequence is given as TGTGCCAGCAATCGGGGGGCGATCCAAGAGACCCAGTACTTC.